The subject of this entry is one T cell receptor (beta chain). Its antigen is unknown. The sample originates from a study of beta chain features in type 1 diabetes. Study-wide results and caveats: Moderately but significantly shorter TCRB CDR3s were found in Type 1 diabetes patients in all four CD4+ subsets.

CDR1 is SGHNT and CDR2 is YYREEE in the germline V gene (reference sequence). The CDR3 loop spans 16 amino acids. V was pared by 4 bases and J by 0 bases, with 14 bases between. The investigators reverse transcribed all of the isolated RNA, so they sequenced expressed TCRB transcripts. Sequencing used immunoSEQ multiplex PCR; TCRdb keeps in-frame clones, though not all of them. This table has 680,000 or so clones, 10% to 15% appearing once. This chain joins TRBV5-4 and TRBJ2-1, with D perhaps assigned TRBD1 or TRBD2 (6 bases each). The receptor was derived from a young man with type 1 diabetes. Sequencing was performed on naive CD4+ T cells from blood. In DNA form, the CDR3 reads TGTGCCAGCAGCCTAGGAGGGGGGAGCTCCTACAATGAGCAGTTCTTC. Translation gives CASSLGGGSSYNEQFF.